The 24 T cell receptor beta chains reported below all come from one sample, sequenced in a study of blood T cell repertoires in COVID-19. Clones were read by immunoSEQ multiplex PCR, and TCRdb kept only the in-frame ones, dropping some. The top ten hold about 27% of the sample, which has 95,000 to 150,000 clones, 80% to 90% seen once. Source material: peripheral blood. These receptors were obtained from a man aged 70 or older with active or convalescent COVID-19.

CDR3 region: CASSTGGPNTEAFF. The CDR3 region has the DNA TGTGCCAGCAGCACAGGGGGACCGAACACTGAAGCTTTCTTT. The chain recombines TRBV28 with TRBJ1-1; 8 positions agree with TRBD1. Germline CDR1 and CDR2: MDHEN and SYDVKM. CDR3 length: 14 residues. V lost 6 bases and J lost 1; bases outside the gene matches: 4.

CDR3 DNA: TGTGCCAGCAGCTTTGCAGGGGCCAAAAACATTCAGTACTTC. Translation: CASSFAGAKNIQYF. This chain connects TRBV5-6 to TRBJ2-4, with D maybe TRBD1 (5 bases). Trimming took 2 bases from V and 1 from J, leaving 7 bases between them. From germline, CDR1 is SGHDT and CDR2 YYEEEE. The length of the CDR3 is 14 residues.

The chain has TRBV28 and TRBJ1-4, with D unclear. Germline assignment: CDR1 MDHEN and CDR2 SYDVKM. V dropped 7 bases and J dropped 3 bases, with 6 bases sitting between them. The CDR3 length is 12 residues. CDR3 sequence (DNA): TGTGCCAGCAAGAGCCCTAATGAAAAACTGTTTTTT. This encodes CASKSPNEKLFF.

The rearrangement links TRBV7-3 to TRBJ2-3; D not certain. This CDR3 has 14 residues. In germline, CDR1 is SGHTA, CDR2 FQGTGA. V was shortened by 5 bases and J by 0 bases, with 9 bases between the two germline ends. The chain's CDR3 is CASSPYTSTDTQYF. DNA for the CDR3: TGTGCCAGCAGCCCATATACTAGCACAGATACGCAGTATTTT.

This clone has just one count. The gene calls are TRBV29-1 and TRBJ1-3; D uncertain. The V gene's germline CDR1 is SQVTM and CDR2 ANQGSEA. V was cut by 7 bases and J by 3 bases, with 7 bases left in between. This CDR3 region has 11 residues. The CDR3 DNA sequence: TGCAGCGGAAGAGATGGAAACACCATATATTTT. This encodes CSGRDGNTIYF.

The rearrangement joins TRBV2 to TRBJ1-3, with TRBD1 as a possible D gene (6 bases). From germline, CDR1 is SNHLY and CDR2 FYNNEI. V shed 3 bases and J shed 4 bases, with 13 bases lying between them. CDR3 length: 15 residues. The CDR3 here is CASSEQGFAGNTIYF. The CDR3 DNA reads as TGTGCCAGCAGTGAGCAGGGGTTTGCGGGAAACACCATATATTTT. Full variable domain (missing parts from reference TRBV2 and TRBJ1-3): EPEVTQTPSHQVTQMGQEVILRCVPISNHLYFYWYRQILGQKVEFLVSFYNNEISEKSEIFDDQFSVERPDGSNFTLKIRSTKLEDSAMYFCASSEQGFAGNTIYFGEGSWLTVV.

The chain links TRBV3-1 (or the pseudogene TRBV3-2) to TRBJ2-7; 8 nucleotides line up with TRBD2. From germline, CDR1 is LGHDT and CDR2 YNNKEL (reference sequence). After removal of 1 base from V and 4 bases from J, the junction contained 6 bases not matched to a gene. The CDR3 has 15 amino acids. For the CDR3, the DNA is TGTGCCAGCAGCCAAGGGAGCGGGAGTCTGTACGAGCAGTACTTC. Its translation is CASSQGSGSLYEQYF.

The chain couples TRBV9 to TRBJ2-7; tentatively, D is TRBD1 (5 bases). The ends were cut back, 0 bases at V and 2 bases at J, with 9 bases in the middle. Germline assignment: CDR1 SGDLS and CDR2 YYNGEE. The CDR3 spans 14 residues. For the CDR3, the DNA is TGTGCCAGCAGCGTAGGACAGAGCCCCTACGAGCAGTACTTC. This gives the protein CASSVGQSPYEQYF.

The gene calls are TRBV7-8 and TRBJ2-5, with D perhaps TRBD2 (6 bases). The CDR3 loop spans 16 amino acids. Per the germline V gene, CDR1 is SGHVS and CDR2 is FQNEAQ. The V and J ends lost 2 bases and 5 bases respectively, with 18 bases between them. The CDR3 nucleotides are TGTGCCAGCAGCTTACGGGAGCCGCTACTAATGGAGACCCAGTACTTC. It specifies CASSLREPLLMETQYF.

On this clone: At one of its ends the junction is not consistent with the germline gene, which may arise from a read error. The rearrangement joins TRBV7-7 to TRBJ2-1; D remains ambiguous. CDR1 is SSHAT, CDR2 FNYEAQ, per germline (reference sequence). The CDR3 extends over 16 amino acids. This CDR3 is CASSASLYSSFNEQFF. The CDR3 bases are TGTGCTAGCAGCGCCAGCCTATACAGTTCTTTCAATGAGCAGTTCTTC.

The chain links TRBV29-1 to TRBJ2-1; D is perhaps TRBD1 (5 bases). This CDR3 contains 13 residues. Germline V gene sequence: CDR1 SQVTM, CDR2 ANQGSEA. The V gene lost 5 bases and the J gene lost 8 bases, with 16 bases spanning the gap. The CDR3 is CSVISQGIDEQFF. In DNA form, the CDR3 reads TGCAGCGTTATCTCCCAGGGAATCGATGAGCAGTTCTTC.

The chain links TRBV7-3 to TRBJ1-2; D gene ambiguous. V was shortened by 2 bases and J by 0 bases, with 10 bases between the two germline ends. Germline CDR1 is SGHTA and CDR2 is FQGTGA. The CDR3 runs 15 residues. This chain's CDR3 is CASSLSGLANYGYTF. The CDR3 coding sequence is TGTGCCAGCAGCTTATCCGGGTTAGCTAACTATGGCTACACCTTC.

The chain has TRBV5-4 and TRBJ1-2; D perhaps matches TRBD1 (6 bases). V lost 2 bases, J lost 0 bases, and 20 bases lay in between. Germline V gene sequence: CDR1 SGHNT, CDR2 YYREEE (reference sequence). The CDR3 has 18 residues. The CDR3 spells CASSFGQTKRSTNYGYTF. The CDR3 DNA follows: TGTGCCAGCAGCTTCGGACAGACTAAGCGTTCGACTAACTATGGCTACACCTTC.

The chain couples TRBV11-2 to TRBJ1-1, with 7 bases matching TRBD1. Germline loops: CDR1 SGHAT, CDR2 FQNNGV. J lost 4 bases, V lost 5 bases, and 16 bases had no gene match. This CDR3 has 17 amino acids. Here the CDR3 reads CASSTHRDSLSPTEAFF. Written as DNA, the CDR3 is TGTGCCAGCAGCACCCACAGGGACAGCCTTTCCCCCACTGAAGCTTTCTTT.

The chain is built from TRBV5-1 and TRBJ2-7; the D gene is possibly TRBD2 (6 bases). From germline, CDR1 is SGHRS and CDR2 YFSETQ. V gave up 0 bases and J gave up 4 bases, with 11 bases separating them. The CDR3 sequence is 14 residues long. Here the CDR3 DNA reads TGCGCCAGCAGCTTGGCTGGGGGGTTGTACGAGCAGTACTTC. Encoded protein: CASSLAGGLYEQYF. The whole variable domain, filled in from reference TRBV5-1 and TRBJ2-7, reads KAGVTQTPRYLIKTRGQQVTLSCSPISGHRSVSWYQQTPGQGLQFLFEYFSETQRNKGNFPGRFSGRQFSNSRSEMNVSTLELGDSALYLCASSLAGGLYEQYFGPGTRLTVT.

The chain combines TRBV3-1 (or the pseudogene TRBV3-2) with TRBJ2-1; 11 bases line up with TRBD2. Trimming removed 3 bases from V and 4 bases from J; junction bases left unmatched: 5. Germline CDR1 reads LGHDT; CDR2 reads YNNKEL (reference sequence). The CDR3 is made up of 16 amino acids. The CDR3 nucleotides are TGTGCCAGCAGCCAGTTTGGGACTAGCGGTTACAATGAGCAGTTCTTC. It specifies CASSQFGTSGYNEQFF.

The CDR3 coding sequence is TGTGCCAGCAGCCGGACACCACTAGCGGGTTCCTACAATGAGCAGTTCTTC. This encodes CASSRTPLAGSYNEQFF. V gene TRBV3-1 (or the pseudogene TRBV3-2) combines with J gene TRBJ2-1, with 9 bases matching TRBD2. The CDR3 runs 17 residues. From germline, CDR1 is LGHDT and CDR2 YNNKEL (reference sequence). Trimming took 4 bases from V and 1 from J; bases not matched to a gene: 8.

Concerning this clone: Other DNA sequences from this sample encode an identical CDR3 as well. The rearrangement links TRBV18 to TRBJ2-7, with TRBD1 identical over 8 bases. V lost 3 bases, J lost 5 bases, and 6 bases stayed unmatched. The CDR3 totals 14 residues. Looked up from germline, CDR1 is KGHSH and CDR2 is LQKENI. The CDR3 nucleotides read TGTGCCAGCTCACCCGGACAGGGATCCCACGAGCAGTACTTC. Protein product: CASSPGQGSHEQYF.

The rearrangement links TRBV9 to TRBJ2-7; maybe TRBD1 (6 bases). The V gene's germline CDR1 is SGDLS and CDR2 YYNGEE. This CDR3 contains 16 residues. V was clipped by 6 bases and J by 0 bases, with 19 bases between them. In nucleotides, the CDR3 is TGTGCCAGCACCCCAGGCGGACAGCCAAACTCCTACGAGCAGTACTTC. As protein: CASTPGGQPNSYEQYF.

This clone was seen once. The chain employs TRBV2 and TRBJ2-7; TRBD1 matches at 10 bases. Germline V gene data show CDR1 as SNHLY and CDR2 as FYNNEI. The CDR3 runs 14 residues. Unmatched junction bases numbered 3, after V lost 6 bases and J lost 1 base. CDR3 in DNA: TGTGCCAGCAGGCGGGGACAGGGGTCCTACGAGCAGTACTTC. It translates to CASRRGQGSYEQYF. The full variable domain, in which reference TRBV2 and TRBJ2-7 provide the parts outside the CDR3, is EPEVTQTPSHQVTQMGQEVILRCVPISNHLYFYWYRQILGQKVEFLVSFYNNEISEKSEIFDDQFSVERPDGSNFTLKIRSTKLEDSAMYFCASRRGQGSYEQYFGPGTRLTVT.

This clone was counted a single time. V gene TRBV11-2 combines with J gene TRBJ1-1, with TRBD1 matching over 7 bases. Germline loops: CDR1 SGHAT, CDR2 FQNNGV. The CDR3 is 14 amino acids. The V segment lost 6 bases and the J segment 2 bases; nucleotides outside the gene matches: 6. The CDR3 DNA follows: TGTGCCAGCAGGCAAGGGACAGCAAACACTGAAGCTTTCTTT. It codes for CASRQGTANTEAFF.

The chain combines TRBV7-8 with TRBJ2-1; D is perhaps TRBD1 (6 bases). Germline-derived CDR1 and CDR2 are SGHVS and FQNEAQ. V dropped 6 bases and J dropped 9 bases, with 15 bases sitting between them. This CDR3 is built from 13 residues. The CDR3 DNA reads as TGTGCCAGCAGTTACAGGGTCTATACTGAGCAGTTCTTC. Its translation: CASSYRVYTEQFF.

This clone was seen more than once but under ten times. The chain employs TRBV5-6 and TRBJ1-4; D may be TRBD1 (6 bases). V lost 6 bases to trimming and J lost 4 bases, with 19 bases between them. The germline V gene has CDR1 SGHDT and CDR2 YYEEEE. The CDR3 has 16 residues. The CDR3 DNA follows: TGTGCCAGCACCTTCGGCAGGGGAGTAGGTAATGAAAAACTGTTTTTT. Amino acids: CASTFGRGVGNEKLFF.

J is TRBJ2-1 and V is TRBV7-3; 11 nucleotides align to TRBD2. Losses at the gene ends were 3 bases for V and 5 bases for J; bases not matched to a gene: 6. The CDR3 length is 16 residues. In germline, CDR1 is SGHTA, CDR2 FQGTGA. The CDR3 DNA follows: TGTGCCAGCAGCTTCGAACCGGGACTAGCGGACAATGAGCAGTTCTTC. Protein product: CASSFEPGLADNEQFF.